This T cell receptor (beta chain) is from a study of T-cell memory formation after mild COVID-19. Study summary: The two donors had largely donor-specific TCR clusters.

MiXCR was run by TCRdb on the 5' RACE reads, yielding one entry per CDR3 protein. Counted here are about 170,000 distinct CDR3 sequences, about an eighth occurring once; the ten biggest clones make up 3.3%. Between the trimmed V and J ends, which lost 4 bases and 10 bases, there was a span of 11 bases. The CDR3 is made up of 12 amino acids. CDR1 is MDHEN and CDR2 is SYDVKM in the germline V gene. The chain combines TRBV28 with TRBJ2-1, with D unclear. This clonotype was obtained from a man aged 18 to 30 who had mild COVID-19 (a few samples of this study predate the infection). Cell type and time point are not known. Sequencing was performed on PBMCs or a T cell subset sorted from them (not recorded which). The CDR3 DNA follows: TGTGCCAGCAGTTCGGGCCGTCTGGAGCAGTTCTTC. This encodes CASSSGRLEQFF.